This entry is about one T cell receptor (beta chain). The data originate from a study of OX40 agonist ivuxolimab in advanced cancers. Study information: Ivuxolimab is a fully human IgG2 antibody that activates OX40 (CD134). Participants, 65% to 85% male, averaged around 64 years of age, ranging from roughly 23 to 90. Eligibility rules accepted prior anti-PD-1, anti-PD-L1 or anti-CTLA-4 therapy, and over 35% had some.

The ends were cut back, 1 base at V and 5 bases at J, with 12 bases in the middle. Germline V gene lookup returns CDR1 LGHNA and CDR2 YSLEER. This CDR3 spans 14 amino acids. Autoimmune disease history or systemic immunosuppression excluded patients. Produced via immunoSEQ multiplex PCR; TCRdb's table is partial and in-frame only. This repertoire shows approximately 90,000 clones, about 91% found once; its top ten account for around 2.5%. This sequence originates from an adult with an advanced solid tumor such as melanoma, head and neck, liver or kidney cancer. This rearrangement joins TRBV4-3 to TRBJ2-7; D gene ambiguous. This sample comprised CD4+ or CD8+ T cells sorted from blood, obtained in a trial of the OX40 agonist ivuxolimab. The CDR3 is CASSQVIDTHEQYF. The CDR3 nucleotides read TGCGCCAGCAGCCAAGTAATAGACACTCACGAGCAGTACTTC.